A selection of T cell receptor beta chains follows, all from one sample in a study of Ad26.COV2.S vaccination and SARS-CoV-2 variants. The protocol was immunoSEQ multiplex PCR, while the TCRdb copy is restricted to in-frame clones and leaves out a portion. The table records around 320,000 clones, 86% of them present only once. The sequencing here drew on peripheral blood, taken in a trial of Ad26.COV2.S vaccine versus placebo. These receptors were collected from a person aged 18-60 years who received the Ad26.COV2.S COVID-19 vaccine or a placebo. The CDR3 runs from the conserved cysteine through the conserved F or W. A D gene is named only where the DNA matches it firmly. The size field is filled for only some rows; it gives once, few, many or a size class.

cdr3_length: 13; j_call: TRBJ2-5; v_call: TRBV6-5; clone_size: once; d_call: .; cdr3_nt: TGTGCCAGCAGTTACACAGTCCAAGAGACCCAGTACTTC; cdr3_aa: CASSYTVQETQYF
cdr3_length: 14; j_call: TRBJ2-1; v_call: TRBV4-1; clone_size: .; d_call: .; cdr3_nt: TGCGCCAGCAGCCTCCGGGGCTCCTACAATGAGCAGTTCTTC; cdr3_aa: CASSLRGSYNEQFF
cdr3_length: 16; j_call: TRBJ2-3; v_call: TRBV7-9; clone_size: .; d_call: .; cdr3_nt: TGTGCCAGCAGCTTTTTTGTGGGGAGAGGGACAGATACGCAGTATTTT; cdr3_aa: CASSFFVGRGTDTQYF
cdr3_length: 12; j_call: TRBJ1-2; v_call: TRBV4-2; clone_size: .; d_call: TRBD1; cdr3_nt: TGTGCCAGCAGCTATCGACAGGGAGGCTACACCTTC; cdr3_aa: CASSYRQGGYTF
cdr3_length: 14; j_call: TRBJ2-5; v_call: TRBV30; clone_size: .; d_call: .; cdr3_nt: TGTGCCTCCAAAGGAGGGGGGGGCAAAGAGACCCAGTACTTC; cdr3_aa: CASKGGGGKETQYF
cdr3_length: 18; j_call: TRBJ1-3; v_call: TRBV5-4; clone_size: .; d_call: .; cdr3_nt: TGTGCCAGCAGCTCGCAGACCCGTGGACGGGCCTCTGGAAACACCATATATTTT; cdr3_aa: CASSSQTRGRASGNTIYF
cdr3_length: 17; j_call: TRBJ1-5; v_call: TRBV3-1/TRBV3-2; clone_size: .; d_call: .; cdr3_nt: TGTGCCAGCAGCCAAGAACCGGCGCTTTATAGCAATCAGCCCCAGCATTTT; cdr3_aa: CASSQEPALYSNQPQHF
cdr3_length: 16; j_call: TRBJ2-2; v_call: TRBV5-1; clone_size: .; d_call: .; cdr3_nt: TGCGCCAGCAGGAATGGACGGGGGACCTCTGGCGGGGAGCTGTTTTTT; cdr3_aa: CASRNGRGTSGGELFF
cdr3_length: 15; j_call: TRBJ1-1; v_call: TRBV15; clone_size: .; d_call: TRBD1; cdr3_nt: TGTGCCACCAGCAGGAGGACAGGGCTGAACACTGAAGCTTTCTTT; cdr3_aa: CATSRRTGLNTEAFF
cdr3_length: 14; j_call: TRBJ1-4; v_call: TRBV19; clone_size: .; d_call: .; cdr3_nt: TGTGCCAGTTCGAACAGGCAAACGAATGAAAAACTGTTTTTT; cdr3_aa: CASSNRQTNEKLFF
cdr3_length: 16; j_call: TRBJ2-3; v_call: TRBV5-1; clone_size: .; d_call: TRBD2; cdr3_nt: TGCGCCAGCAGCTTGGATGCGGGGGGACCTACAGATACGCAGTATTTT; cdr3_aa: CASSLDAGGPTDTQYF
cdr3_length: 16; j_call: TRBJ2-3; v_call: TRBV7-3; clone_size: .; d_call: .; cdr3_nt: TGTGCCAGCAGCCCCGATTATGAACCCGGGGCAGATACGCAGTATTTT; cdr3_aa: CASSPDYEPGADTQYF
cdr3_length: 15; j_call: TRBJ2-1; v_call: TRBV14; clone_size: once; d_call: TRBD2; cdr3_nt: TGTGCCAGCAGCCTCCTAGCGGGGGGGCTAAATGAGCAGTTCTTC; cdr3_aa: CASSLLAGGLNEQFF
cdr3_length: 14; j_call: TRBJ1-5; v_call: TRBV7-9; clone_size: .; d_call: .; cdr3_nt: TGTGCCAGCAGCCACGAGGGGTTTTATCAGCCCCAGCATTTT; cdr3_aa: CASSHEGFYQPQHF
cdr3_length: 17; j_call: TRBJ1-1; v_call: TRBV19; clone_size: few; d_call: TRBD1; cdr3_nt: TGTGCCTCCAGGAGCTTCAAGGACAGGGGGCGGAACACTGAAGCTTTCTTT; cdr3_aa: CASRSFKDRGRNTEAFF
cdr3_length: 15; j_call: TRBJ2-7; v_call: TRBV7-2; clone_size: .; d_call: TRBD2; cdr3_nt: TGTGCCAGCAGCGCAACGGGACTAGCGGGGGGACCACAGTACTTC; cdr3_aa: CASSATGLAGGPQYF
cdr3_length: 15; j_call: TRBJ1-2; v_call: TRBV5-1; clone_size: .; d_call: .; cdr3_nt: TGCGCCAGCAGCTTGGAGGGGCAGGCAGGCTATGGCTACACCTTC; cdr3_aa: CASSLEGQAGYGYTF
cdr3_length: 14; j_call: TRBJ1-3; v_call: TRBV29-1; clone_size: .; d_call: .; cdr3_nt: TGCAGCGCCGACGTTCAGGGCTCGGGAAACACCATATATTTT; cdr3_aa: CSADVQGSGNTIYF
cdr3_length: 16; j_call: TRBJ1-6; v_call: TRBV14; clone_size: .; d_call: TRBD1; cdr3_nt: TGTGCCAGCAGCCAAAACAGGGGGCTGGGGAATTCACCCCTCCACTTT; cdr3_aa: CASSQNRGLGNSPLHF
cdr3_length: 14; j_call: TRBJ1-5; v_call: TRBV5-1; clone_size: .; d_call: TRBD1; cdr3_nt: TGCGCCAGCAGCCCGGAGGGGGCAGGTCAGCCCCAGCATTTT; cdr3_aa: CASSPEGAGQPQHF
cdr3_length: 14; j_call: TRBJ1-2; v_call: TRBV5-1; clone_size: .; d_call: TRBD1; cdr3_nt: TGCGCCAGCAGCTTGGTTCAGGGGGACTATGGCTACACCTTC; cdr3_aa: CASSLVQGDYGYTF
cdr3_length: 17; j_call: TRBJ2-3; v_call: TRBV18; clone_size: once; d_call: TRBD1; cdr3_nt: TGTGCCAGCTCACACAGGGGGCGAGTTTCTAGCACAGATACGCAGTATTTT; cdr3_aa: CASSHRGRVSSTDTQYF
cdr3_length: 14; j_call: TRBJ2-1; v_call: TRBV9; clone_size: .; d_call: TRBD1; cdr3_nt: TGTGCCAGCAGCGTTTTGACAGGGGGGAATGAGCAGTTCTTC; cdr3_aa: CASSVLTGGNEQFF
cdr3_length: 15; j_call: TRBJ2-3; v_call: TRBV5-1; clone_size: .; d_call: .; cdr3_nt: TGCGCCAGCAGCCCTGGGAACAGCGCAACAGATACGCAGTATTTT; cdr3_aa: CASSPGNSATDTQYF
cdr3_length: 14; j_call: TRBJ2-7; v_call: TRBV9; clone_size: once; d_call: .; cdr3_nt: TGTGCCAGCAACGGCGGAGGGGGGAGCTACGAGCAGTACTTC; cdr3_aa: CASNGGGGSYEQYF
cdr3_length: 12; j_call: TRBJ1-6; v_call: TRBV4-2; clone_size: .; d_call: .; cdr3_nt: TGTGCCAGCAGCCAAGTTACATCACCCCTCCACTTT; cdr3_aa: CASSQVTSPLHF
cdr3_length: 12; j_call: TRBJ2-2; v_call: TRBV9; clone_size: .; d_call: .; cdr3_nt: TGTGCCAGCAGCTACTTGGCCGGGGAGCTGTTTTTT; cdr3_aa: CASSYLAGELFF
cdr3_length: 16; j_call: TRBJ1-6; v_call: TRBV5-4; clone_size: .; d_call: TRBD1; cdr3_nt: TGTGCCAGCGCCGCCCGCCAGGGGGCCCGAAATTCACCCCTCCACTTT; cdr3_aa: CASAARQGARNSPLHF
cdr3_length: 15; j_call: TRBJ2-6; v_call: TRBV6-5; clone_size: .; d_call: .; cdr3_nt: TGTGCCAGCGAGTCAGGGGTCTCTGGGGCCAACGTCCTGACTTTC; cdr3_aa: CASESGVSGANVLTF
cdr3_length: 15; j_call: TRBJ2-5; v_call: TRBV11-3; clone_size: .; d_call: .; cdr3_nt: TGTGCCAGCAGCTTGGGCTTAACGGGGCAGGAGACCCAGTACTTC; cdr3_aa: CASSLGLTGQETQYF
cdr3_length: 13; j_call: TRBJ2-7; v_call: TRBV6-2/TRBV6-3; clone_size: .; d_call: .; cdr3_nt: TGTGCCAGCAGTTACGACGCCTCGCTAAAGCAGTACTTC; cdr3_aa: CASSYDASLKQYF
cdr3_length: 14; j_call: TRBJ2-7; v_call: TRBV5-5; clone_size: .; d_call: .; cdr3_nt: TGTGCCAGCAGCTTTAACGTATGGGGGGACGAGCAGTACTTC; cdr3_aa: CASSFNVWGDEQYF
cdr3_length: 15; j_call: TRBJ2-5; v_call: TRBV3-1/TRBV3-2; clone_size: .; d_call: TRBD2; cdr3_nt: TGTGCCAGCCTTCCGACTAGCGGGGGGGCAAAGACCCAGTACTTC; cdr3_aa: CASLPTSGGAKTQYF
cdr3_length: 13; j_call: TRBJ2-1; v_call: TRBV7-2; clone_size: .; d_call: .; cdr3_nt: TGTGCCAGCAGCACGACTCGAAACAATGAGCAGTTCTTC; cdr3_aa: CASSTTRNNEQFF
cdr3_length: 10; j_call: TRBJ2-1; v_call: TRBV20-1; clone_size: .; d_call: .; cdr3_nt: TGCAGTGCTGGGAGGCACGAGCAGTTCTTC; cdr3_aa: CSAGRHEQFF
cdr3_length: 14; j_call: TRBJ2-7; v_call: TRBV11-2; clone_size: .; d_call: .; cdr3_nt: TGTGCCAGCAGCTTACCGGGGAGACACTACGAGCAGTACTTC; cdr3_aa: CASSLPGRHYEQYF
cdr3_length: 15; j_call: TRBJ2-3; v_call: TRBV27; clone_size: .; d_call: .; cdr3_nt: TGTGCCAGCAGTCCACCGGGACTTCGGACAGATACGCAGTATTTT; cdr3_aa: CASSPPGLRTDTQYF
cdr3_length: 15; j_call: TRBJ2-3; v_call: TRBV30; clone_size: .; d_call: TRBD2; cdr3_nt: TGTGCCTGGAGTGTATGGGGAGGGAACACAGATACGCAGTATTTT; cdr3_aa: CAWSVWGGNTDTQYF
cdr3_length: 16; j_call: TRBJ1-3; v_call: TRBV11-3; clone_size: .; d_call: .; cdr3_nt: TGTGCCAGCAGCACCGGGGACGGGACCTCTGGAAACACCATATATTTT; cdr3_aa: CASSTGDGTSGNTIYF
cdr3_length: 13; j_call: TRBJ2-2; v_call: TRBV20-1; clone_size: .; d_call: .; cdr3_nt: TGCAGTGCTAGTAACGGTAACACCGGGGAGCTGTTTTTT; cdr3_aa: CSASNGNTGELFF
cdr3_length: 14; j_call: TRBJ2-7; v_call: TRBV7-2; clone_size: .; d_call: TRBD1; cdr3_nt: TGTGCCAGCAGCTTTACGACAGGGACCTACGAGCAGTACTTC; cdr3_aa: CASSFTTGTYEQYF
cdr3_length: 14; j_call: TRBJ2-5; v_call: TRBV2; clone_size: .; d_call: TRBD1; cdr3_nt: TGTGCCAGCAGGACGGACAGGGGGCAAGAGACCCAGTACTTC; cdr3_aa: CASRTDRGQETQYF
cdr3_length: 15; j_call: TRBJ2-5; v_call: TRBV18; clone_size: .; d_call: TRBD2; cdr3_nt: TGTGCCAGCTCACGTACTAGCGGGCAGGGAGAGACCCAGTACTTC; cdr3_aa: CASSRTSGQGETQYF
cdr3_length: 14; j_call: TRBJ1-1; v_call: TRBV7-2; clone_size: few; d_call: TRBD1; cdr3_nt: TGTGCCAGCAGCTACGGACAGGGGGCCACTGAAGCTTTCTTT; cdr3_aa: CASSYGQGATEAFF
cdr3_length: 18; j_call: TRBJ2-5; v_call: TRBV7-3; clone_size: .; d_call: TRBD2; cdr3_nt: TGTGCCAGCAGCTTAATGGGACTAGCGGGGGGCCGTCAAGAGACCCAGTACTTC; cdr3_aa: CASSLMGLAGGRQETQYF
cdr3_length: 14; j_call: TRBJ2-5; v_call: TRBV5-1; clone_size: .; d_call: .; cdr3_nt: TGCGCCAGCAGCCGGCGAGGGTGGCAAGAGACCCAGTACTTC; cdr3_aa: CASSRRGWQETQYF
cdr3_length: 15; j_call: TRBJ2-7; v_call: TRBV5-1; clone_size: .; d_call: TRBD2; cdr3_nt: TGCGCCAGCAGTGTTCAGCGGGGGGGCTCCTACGAGCAGTACTTC; cdr3_aa: CASSVQRGGSYEQYF
cdr3_length: 11; j_call: TRBJ1-1; v_call: TRBV7-9; clone_size: .; d_call: .; cdr3_nt: TGTGCCAGCAGCTCCAACACTGAAGCTTTCTTT; cdr3_aa: CASSSNTEAFF
cdr3_length: 16; j_call: TRBJ2-2; v_call: TRBV7-9; clone_size: .; d_call: TRBD1; cdr3_nt: TGTGCCAGCAGCCTTAGGACAGGGGGAGACACCGGGGAGCTGTTTTTT; cdr3_aa: CASSLRTGGDTGELFF
cdr3_length: 17; j_call: TRBJ1-2; v_call: TRBV6-2/TRBV6-3; clone_size: .; d_call: TRBD1; cdr3_nt: TGTGCCAGCAGTTATCACGCGACAGGGGGCTCCATCTATGGCTACACCTTC; cdr3_aa: CASSYHATGGSIYGYTF
cdr3_length: 16; j_call: TRBJ1-4; v_call: TRBV9; clone_size: .; d_call: TRBD1; cdr3_nt: TGTGCCAGCAGCGTAGAAGGAGGGGGCGGTTATGAAAAACTGTTTTTT; cdr3_aa: CASSVEGGGGYEKLFF
cdr3_length: 14; j_call: TRBJ1-1; v_call: TRBV5-4; clone_size: .; d_call: TRBD1; cdr3_nt: TGTGCCAGCAGCTCGGGACAGGGGGACACTGAAGCTTTCTTT; cdr3_aa: CASSSGQGDTEAFF
cdr3_length: 17; j_call: TRBJ2-5; v_call: TRBV4-3; clone_size: .; d_call: .; cdr3_nt: TGCGCCAGCAGCCAAGGAGGAGTTGGAGGCACTCAAGAGACCCAGTACTTC; cdr3_aa: CASSQGGVGGTQETQYF
cdr3_length: 13; j_call: TRBJ1-2; v_call: TRBV3-1/TRBV3-2; clone_size: .; d_call: TRBD1; cdr3_nt: TGTGCCAGCAGCCAGAACGACAGGGTTGGCTACACCTTC; cdr3_aa: CASSQNDRVGYTF